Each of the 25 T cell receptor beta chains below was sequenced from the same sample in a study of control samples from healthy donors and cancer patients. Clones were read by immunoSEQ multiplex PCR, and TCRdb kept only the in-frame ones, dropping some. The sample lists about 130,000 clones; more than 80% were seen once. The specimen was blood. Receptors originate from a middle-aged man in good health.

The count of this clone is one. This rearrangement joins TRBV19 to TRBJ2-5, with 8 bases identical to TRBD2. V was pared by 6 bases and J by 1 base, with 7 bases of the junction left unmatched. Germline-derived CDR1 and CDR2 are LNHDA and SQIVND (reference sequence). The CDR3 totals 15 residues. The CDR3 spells CASSLRLASQETQYF. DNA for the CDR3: TGTGCCAGTAGCCTAAGACTAGCGTCCCAAGAGACCCAGTACTTC. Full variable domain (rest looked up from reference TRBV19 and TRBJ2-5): DGGITQSPKYLFRKEGQNVTLSCEQNLNHDAMYWYRQDPGQGLRLIYYSQIVNDFQKGDIAEGYSVSREKKESFPLTVTSAQKNPTAFYLCASSLRLASQETQYFGPGTRLLVL.

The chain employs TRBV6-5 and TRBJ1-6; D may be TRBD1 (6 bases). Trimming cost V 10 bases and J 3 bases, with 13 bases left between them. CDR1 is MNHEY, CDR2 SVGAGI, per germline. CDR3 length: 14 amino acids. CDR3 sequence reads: CAIQGKNYNSPLHF. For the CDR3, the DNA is TGTGCCATCCAGGGGAAGAACTATAATTCACCCCTCCACTTT.

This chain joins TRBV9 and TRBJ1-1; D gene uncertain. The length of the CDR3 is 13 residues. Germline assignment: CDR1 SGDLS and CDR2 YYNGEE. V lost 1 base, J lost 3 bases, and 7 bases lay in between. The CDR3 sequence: CASSVQEYTEAFF. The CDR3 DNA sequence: TGTGCCAGCAGCGTACAGGAGTACACTGAAGCTTTCTTT.

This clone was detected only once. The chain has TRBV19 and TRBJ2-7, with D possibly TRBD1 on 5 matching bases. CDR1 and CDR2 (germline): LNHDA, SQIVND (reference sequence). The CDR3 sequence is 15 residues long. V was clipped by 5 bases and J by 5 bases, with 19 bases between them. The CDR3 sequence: CASSAPGPIPNEQYF. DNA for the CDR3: TGTGCCAGTAGTGCCCCAGGGCCCATCCCTAACGAGCAGTACTTC.

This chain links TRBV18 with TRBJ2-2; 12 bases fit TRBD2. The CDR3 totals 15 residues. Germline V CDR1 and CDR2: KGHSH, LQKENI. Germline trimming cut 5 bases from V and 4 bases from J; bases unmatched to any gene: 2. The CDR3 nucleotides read TGTGCCAGCTCAAGGGGACTAGCGGGCACCGGGGAGCTGTTTTTT. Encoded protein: CASSRGLAGTGELFF.

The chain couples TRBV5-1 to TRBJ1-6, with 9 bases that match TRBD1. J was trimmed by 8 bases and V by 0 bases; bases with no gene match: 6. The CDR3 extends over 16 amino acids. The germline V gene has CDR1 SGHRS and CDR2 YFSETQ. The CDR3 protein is CASSLVTGGFDSPLHF. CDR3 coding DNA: TGCGCCAGCAGCTTGGTGACAGGGGGTTTTGATTCACCCCTCCACTTT.

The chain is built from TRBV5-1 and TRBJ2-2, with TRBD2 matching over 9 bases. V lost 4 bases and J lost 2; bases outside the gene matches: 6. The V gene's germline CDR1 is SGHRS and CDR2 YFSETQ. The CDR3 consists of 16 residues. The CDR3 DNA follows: TGCGCCAGCAGCCCGTCGGGACTAGCAAACACCGGGGAGCTGTTTTTT. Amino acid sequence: CASSPSGLANTGELFF.

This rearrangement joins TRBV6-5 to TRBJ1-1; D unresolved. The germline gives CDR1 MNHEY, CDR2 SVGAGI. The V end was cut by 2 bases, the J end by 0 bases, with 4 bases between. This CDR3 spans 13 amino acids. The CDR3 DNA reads TGTGCCAGCAGTTACGGGATGAACACTGAAGCTTTCTTT. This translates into CASSYGMNTEAFF.

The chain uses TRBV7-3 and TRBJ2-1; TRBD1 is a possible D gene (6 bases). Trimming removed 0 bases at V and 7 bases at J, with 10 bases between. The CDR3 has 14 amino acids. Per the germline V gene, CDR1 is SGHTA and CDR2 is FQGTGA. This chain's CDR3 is CASSLTGQENEQFF. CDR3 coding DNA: TGTGCCAGCAGCTTAACGGGACAAGAAAATGAGCAGTTCTTC.

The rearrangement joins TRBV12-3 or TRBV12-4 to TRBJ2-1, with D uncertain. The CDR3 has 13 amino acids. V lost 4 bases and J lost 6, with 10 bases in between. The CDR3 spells CASSSYRFNEQFF. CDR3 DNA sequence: TGTGCCAGCAGTTCTTACAGATTCAATGAGCAGTTCTTC.

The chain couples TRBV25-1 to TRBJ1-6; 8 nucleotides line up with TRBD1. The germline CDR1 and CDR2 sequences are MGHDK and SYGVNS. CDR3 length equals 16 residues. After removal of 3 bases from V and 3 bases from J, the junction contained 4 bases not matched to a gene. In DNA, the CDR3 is TGTGCCAGCAGTGACTCGGACAGGGTCTATAATTCACCCCTCCACTTT. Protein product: CASSDSDRVYNSPLHF.

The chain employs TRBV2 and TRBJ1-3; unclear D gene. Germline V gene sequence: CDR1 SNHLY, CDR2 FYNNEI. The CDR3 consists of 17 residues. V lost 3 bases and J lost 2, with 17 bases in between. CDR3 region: CASSDLDGRSTGNTIYF. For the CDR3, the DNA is TGTGCCAGCAGTGACCTCGACGGCAGATCGACTGGAAACACCATATATTTT.

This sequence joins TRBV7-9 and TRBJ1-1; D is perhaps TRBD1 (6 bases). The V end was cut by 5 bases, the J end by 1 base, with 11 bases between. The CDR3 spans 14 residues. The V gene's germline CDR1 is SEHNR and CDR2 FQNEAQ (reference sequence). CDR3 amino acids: CASSLGQQNTEAFF. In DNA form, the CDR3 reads TGTGCCAGCAGCCTGGGACAACAGAACACTGAAGCTTTCTTT.

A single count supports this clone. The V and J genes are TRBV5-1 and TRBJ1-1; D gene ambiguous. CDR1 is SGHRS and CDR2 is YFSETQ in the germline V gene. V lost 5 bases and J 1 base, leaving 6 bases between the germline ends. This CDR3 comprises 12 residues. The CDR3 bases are TGCGCCAGCAGTAACCCGAACACTGAAGCTTTCTTT. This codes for CASSNPNTEAFF.

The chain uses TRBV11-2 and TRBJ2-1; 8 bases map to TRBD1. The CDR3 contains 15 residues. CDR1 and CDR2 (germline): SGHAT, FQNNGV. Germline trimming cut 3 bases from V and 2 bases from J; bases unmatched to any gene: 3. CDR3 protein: CASSFGQGTYNEQFF. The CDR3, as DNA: TGTGCCAGCAGCTTCGGACAGGGAACCTACAATGAGCAGTTCTTC.

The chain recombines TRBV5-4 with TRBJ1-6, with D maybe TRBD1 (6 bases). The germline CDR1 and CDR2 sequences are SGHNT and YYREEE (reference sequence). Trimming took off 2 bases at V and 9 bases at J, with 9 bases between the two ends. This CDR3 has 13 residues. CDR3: CASSLQGVSPLHF. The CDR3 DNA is TGTGCCAGCAGCTTACAGGGTGTTTCACCCCTCCACTTT. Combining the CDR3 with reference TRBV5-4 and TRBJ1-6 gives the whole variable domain ETGVTQSPTHLIKTRGQQVTLRCSSQSGHNTVSWYQQALGQGPQFIFQYYREEENGRGNFPPRFSGLQFPNYSSELNVNALELDDSALYLCASSLQGVSPLHFGNGTRLTVT.

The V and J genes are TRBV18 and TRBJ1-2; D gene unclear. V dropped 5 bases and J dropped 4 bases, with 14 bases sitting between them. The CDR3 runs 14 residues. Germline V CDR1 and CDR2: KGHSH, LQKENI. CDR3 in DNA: TGTGCCAGCTCAGAGGTGGGCAGGATCTATGGCTACACCTTC. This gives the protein CASSEVGRIYGYTF.

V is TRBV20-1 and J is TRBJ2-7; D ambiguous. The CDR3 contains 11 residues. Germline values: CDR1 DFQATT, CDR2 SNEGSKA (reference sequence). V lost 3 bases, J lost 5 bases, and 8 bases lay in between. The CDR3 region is CSASRINEQYF. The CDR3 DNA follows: TGCAGTGCTAGTAGGATCAACGAGCAGTACTTC.

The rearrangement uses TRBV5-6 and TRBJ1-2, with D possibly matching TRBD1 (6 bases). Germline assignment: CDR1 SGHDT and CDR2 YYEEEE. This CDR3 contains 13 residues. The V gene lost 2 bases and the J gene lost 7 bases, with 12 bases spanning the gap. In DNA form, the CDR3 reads TGTGCCAGCAGCTTCACAGGGAGGAGTGGCTACACCTTC. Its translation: CASSFTGRSGYTF. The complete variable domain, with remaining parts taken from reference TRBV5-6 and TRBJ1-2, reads DAGVTQSPTHLIKTRGQQVTLRCSPKSGHDTVSWYQQALGQGPQFIFQYYEEEERQRGNFPDRFSGHQFPNYSSELNVNALLLGDSALYLCASSFTGRSGYTFGSGTRLTVV.

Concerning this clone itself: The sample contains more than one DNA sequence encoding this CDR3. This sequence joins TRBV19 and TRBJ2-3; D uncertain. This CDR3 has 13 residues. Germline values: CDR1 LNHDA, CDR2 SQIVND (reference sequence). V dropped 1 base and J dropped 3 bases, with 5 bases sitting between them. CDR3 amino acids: CASSIGSTDTQYF. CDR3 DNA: TGTGCCAGTAGTATAGGGTCTACAGATACGCAGTATTTT.

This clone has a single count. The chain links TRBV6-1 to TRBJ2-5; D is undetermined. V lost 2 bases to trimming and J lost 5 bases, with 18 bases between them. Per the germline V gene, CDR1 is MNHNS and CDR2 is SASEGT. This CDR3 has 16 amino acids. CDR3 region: CASSERINLGLETQYF. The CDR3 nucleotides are TGTGCCAGCAGTGAACGCATTAACTTGGGTTTGGAGACCCAGTACTTC.

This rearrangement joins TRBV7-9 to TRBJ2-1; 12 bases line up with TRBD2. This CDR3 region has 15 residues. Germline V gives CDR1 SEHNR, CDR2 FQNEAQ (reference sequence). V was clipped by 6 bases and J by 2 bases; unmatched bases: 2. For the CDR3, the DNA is TGTGCCAGCAGTAGACTAGCGGGGGCCTACAATGAGCAGTTCTTC. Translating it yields CASSRLAGAYNEQFF.

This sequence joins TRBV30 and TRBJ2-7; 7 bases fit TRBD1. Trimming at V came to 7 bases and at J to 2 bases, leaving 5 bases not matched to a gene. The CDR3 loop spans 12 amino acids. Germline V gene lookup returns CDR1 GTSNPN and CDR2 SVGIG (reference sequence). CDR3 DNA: TGTGCCTCCACAGGGGTAACCTACGAGCAGTACTTC. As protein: CASTGVTYEQYF.

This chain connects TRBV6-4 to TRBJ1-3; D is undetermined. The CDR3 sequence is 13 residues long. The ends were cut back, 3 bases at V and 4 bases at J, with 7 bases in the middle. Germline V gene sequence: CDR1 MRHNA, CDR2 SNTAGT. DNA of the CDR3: TGTGCCAGCAGTGAACAGCCAGGAAACACCATATATTTT. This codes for CASSEQPGNTIYF.

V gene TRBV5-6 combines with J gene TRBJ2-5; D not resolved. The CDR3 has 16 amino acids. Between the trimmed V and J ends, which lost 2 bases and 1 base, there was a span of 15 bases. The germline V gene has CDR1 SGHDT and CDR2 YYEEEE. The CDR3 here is CASSFFRDKPQETQYF. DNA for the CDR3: TGTGCCAGCAGCTTCTTCCGAGACAAGCCCCAAGAGACCCAGTACTTC.